The present T cell receptor (beta chain) was sequenced within a study of human T cells and chemical hapten exposure. Study information: DPC 0.01% went on the upper back by patch test, with reading at 6 days.

J gave up 5 bases and V 6 bases, and 11 bases lay outside the gene matches. This CDR3 has 14 residues. Germline CDR1 DFQATT, CDR2 SNEGSKA (reference sequence). Remarks on this clonotype: Its antigen is unidentified.

TCRdb re-derived calls from the RACE reads in MiXCR, one entry per CDR3 protein. Among roughly 30,000 distinct CDR3 sequences listed, over 8.5% were seen once. Documented time point: patch test 2, 6 weeks after DPC sensitization. Noted treatment: therapeutic diphenylcyclopropenone sensitization with weekly scalp DPC. Study-level points and caveats: Sensitizing with DPC caused no change in TCRs above 1 in 1000 frequency. Higher patch test scores went with higher counts of PT1 expanded TCRs.

The starting material was whole blood, obtained in connection with sensitization to the hapten diphenylcyclopropenone (DPC). The rearrangement joins TRBV20-1 to TRBJ2-7; TRBD2 matches at 9 bases. This TCR was recovered from a man younger than 40 with alopecia areata. Some clones in this sample may be carry-over from other donors' samples. The CDR3 region is CSAHRTSAGNEQYF. The CDR3 DNA follows: TGCAGTGCACACCGGACTAGCGCGGGTAACGAGCAGTACTTC.